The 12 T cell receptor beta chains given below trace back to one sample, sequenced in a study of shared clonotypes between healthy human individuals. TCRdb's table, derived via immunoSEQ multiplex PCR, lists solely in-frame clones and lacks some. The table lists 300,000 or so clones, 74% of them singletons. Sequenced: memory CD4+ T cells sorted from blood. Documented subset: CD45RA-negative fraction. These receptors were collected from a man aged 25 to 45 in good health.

The CDR3 is CASSLARGSEQFF. CDR3 coding DNA: TGTGCCAGCAGTTTAGCCAGAGGGAGTGAGCAGTTCTTC. The chain employs TRBV28 and TRBJ2-1; the D gene is possibly TRBD2 (5 bases). The V and J ends lost 2 bases and 9 bases respectively, with 11 bases between them. From germline, CDR1 is MDHEN and CDR2 SYDVKM. The CDR3 consists of 13 residues.

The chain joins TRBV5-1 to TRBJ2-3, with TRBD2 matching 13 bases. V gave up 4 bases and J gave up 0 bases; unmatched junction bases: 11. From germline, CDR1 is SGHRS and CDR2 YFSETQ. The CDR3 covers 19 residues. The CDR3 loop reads CASSQTPGTSGASTDTQYF. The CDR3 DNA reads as TGCGCCAGCAGCCAAACTCCCGGGACTAGCGGGGCTAGCACAGATACGCAGTATTTT. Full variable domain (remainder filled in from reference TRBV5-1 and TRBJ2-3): KAGVTQTPRYLIKTRGQQVTLSCSPISGHRSVSWYQQTPGQGLQFLFEYFSETQRNKGNFPGRFSGRQFSNSRSEMNVSTLELGDSALYLCASSQTPGTSGASTDTQYFGPGTRLTVL.

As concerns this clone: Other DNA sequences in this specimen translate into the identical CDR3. The DNA of the CDR3 is TGTGCCAGCTCGCCTAGCTCCTACGAGCAGTACTTC. The encoded protein is CASSPSSYEQYF. V and J are TRBV18 and TRBJ2-7, with no clear D. Trimming took off 6 bases at V and 0 bases at J, with 6 bases between the two ends. Germline V gene lookup returns CDR1 KGHSH and CDR2 LQKENI. The CDR3 loop spans 12 amino acids.

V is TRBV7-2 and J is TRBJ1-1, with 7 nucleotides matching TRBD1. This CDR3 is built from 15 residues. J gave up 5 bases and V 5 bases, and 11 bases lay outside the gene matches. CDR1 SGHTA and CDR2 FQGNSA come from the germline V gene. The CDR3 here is CASSLQGVRMTEAFF. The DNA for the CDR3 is TGTGCCAGCAGCCTGCAGGGGGTGCGTATGACTGAAGCTTTCTTT.

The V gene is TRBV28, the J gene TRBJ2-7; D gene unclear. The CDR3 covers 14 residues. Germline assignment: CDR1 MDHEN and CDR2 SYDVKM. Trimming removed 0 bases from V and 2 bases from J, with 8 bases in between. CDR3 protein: CASSLWDQTYEQYF. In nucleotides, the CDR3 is TGTGCCAGCAGTTTATGGGACCAAACCTACGAGCAGTACTTC.

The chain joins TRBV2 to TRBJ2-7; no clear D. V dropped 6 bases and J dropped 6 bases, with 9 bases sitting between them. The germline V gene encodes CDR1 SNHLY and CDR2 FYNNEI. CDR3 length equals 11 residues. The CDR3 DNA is TGTGCCAGCAGGGAATCATCCGAGCAGTACTTC. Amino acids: CASRESSEQYF.

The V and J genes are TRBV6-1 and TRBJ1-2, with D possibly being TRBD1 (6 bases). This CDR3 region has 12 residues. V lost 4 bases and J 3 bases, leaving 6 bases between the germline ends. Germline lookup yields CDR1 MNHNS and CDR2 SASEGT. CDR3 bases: TGTGCCAGCAGTGGGACAGACTATGGCTACACCTTC. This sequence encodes CASSGTDYGYTF.

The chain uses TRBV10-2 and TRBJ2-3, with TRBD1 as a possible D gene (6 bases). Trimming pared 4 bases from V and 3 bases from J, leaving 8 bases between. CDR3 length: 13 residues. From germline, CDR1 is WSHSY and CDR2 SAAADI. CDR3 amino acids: CASSARGTDTQYF. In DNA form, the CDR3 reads TGCGCCAGCAGTGCTAGGGGGACAGATACGCAGTATTTT.

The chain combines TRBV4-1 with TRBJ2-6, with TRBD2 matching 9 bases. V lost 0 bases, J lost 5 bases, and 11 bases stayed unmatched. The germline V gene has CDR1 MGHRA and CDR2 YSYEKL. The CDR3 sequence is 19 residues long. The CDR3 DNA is TGCGCCAGCAGCCAAGATACGGCTAGCGGGGTAGGAAGGGCCAACGTCCTGACTTTC. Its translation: CASSQDTASGVGRANVLTF.

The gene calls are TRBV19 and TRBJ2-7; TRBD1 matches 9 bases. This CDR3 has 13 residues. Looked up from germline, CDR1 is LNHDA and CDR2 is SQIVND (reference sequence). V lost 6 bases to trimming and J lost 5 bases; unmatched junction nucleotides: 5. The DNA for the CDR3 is TGTGCCAGTAGCTGGACAGGGGCGCACGAGCAGTACTTC. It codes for CASSWTGAHEQYF.

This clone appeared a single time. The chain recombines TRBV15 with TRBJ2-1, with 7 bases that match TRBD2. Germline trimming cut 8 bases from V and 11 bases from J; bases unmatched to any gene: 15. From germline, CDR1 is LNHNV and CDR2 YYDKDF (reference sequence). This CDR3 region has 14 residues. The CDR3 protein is CATLGLGSGYQQFF. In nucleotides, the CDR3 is TGTGCCACCCTCGGCTTGGGTAGCGGGTATCAGCAGTTCTTC.

CDR3 bases: TGTGCCAAAAAGCGGGAGGCCTCCTACGAGCAGTACTTC. Translation gives CAKKREASYEQYF. J is TRBJ2-7 and V is TRBV2; 9 nucleotides line up with TRBD2. The CDR3 loop spans 13 amino acids. J gave up 0 bases and V 10 bases, and 4 bases lay outside the gene matches. The germline V gene encodes CDR1 SNHLY and CDR2 FYNNEI. The full variable domain, rest sourced from reference TRBV2 and TRBJ2-7, is EPEVTQTPSHQVTQMGQEVILRCVPISNHLYFYWYRQILGQKVEFLVSFYNNEISEKSEIFDDQFSVERPDGSNFTLKIRSTKLEDSAMYFCAKKREASYEQYFGPGTRLTVT.